This passage covers 27 T cell receptor beta chains from one sample sequenced in a study of graft-versus-host responses after intestinal transplantation. Here immunoSEQ multiplex PCR was the method, and the copy in TCRdb shows in-frame clones only, minus some. This table has about 46,000 clones, 90% to 95% appearing once. The source was PBMCs, collected 750 to 800 days after a first intestinal transplant, on the day of a second. These receptors all come from a human patient who received an intestinal transplant, so some T cells may come from the graft donor.

This clone was seen just once. J is TRBJ2-7 and V is TRBV10-1; D not resolved. Germline V gene sequence: CDR1 WNHNN, CDR2 SYGVQD (reference sequence). The CDR3 is 12 residues long. V lost 0 bases to trimming and J lost 4 bases, with 4 bases between them. CDR3 protein: CASSESGYEQYF. CDR3 nucleotides: TGCGCCAGCAGTGAGTCGGGGTACGAGCAGTACTTC.

The chain joins TRBV19 to TRBJ2-2, with a weak D call TRBD1 (5 bases). This CDR3 has 16 residues. Germline CDR1 LNHDA, CDR2 SQIVND (reference sequence). V shed 1 base and J shed 5 bases, with 14 bases lying between them. CDR3 nucleotides: TGTGCCAGTAGTATAGTAGCCAGGGTGGCGACCGGGGAGCTGTTTTTT. Translated: CASSIVARVATGELFF.

This clone occurred once. The V and J genes are TRBV6-1 and TRBJ2-7; 10 nucleotides match TRBD1. The CDR3 runs to 15 residues. After removal of 6 bases from V and 3 bases from J, the junction contained 8 bases not matched to a gene. Germline lookup yields CDR1 MNHNS and CDR2 SASEGT. Here the CDR3 reads CASSRPGQGYYEQYF. For the CDR3, the DNA is TGTGCCAGCAGCCGACCGGGACAGGGGTACTACGAGCAGTACTTC.

This clone was observed a single time. The rearrangement links TRBV6-5 to TRBJ1-5; D not resolved. Germline CDR1 is MNHEY and CDR2 is SVGAGI. The CDR3 covers 16 residues. Deletions cut 0 bases from V and 6 bases from J, with 15 bases between. The CDR3 DNA sequence: TGTGCCAGCAGTTACTCGAGGGTCCAGAGAGGTCAGCCCCAGCATTTT. This codes for CASSYSRVQRGQPQHF.

The CDR3 is CASSGADYGYTF. The CDR3 DNA is TGCGCCAGCAGTGGGGCGGACTATGGCTACACCTTC. V and J are TRBV10-2 and TRBJ1-2; D unresolved. V was clipped by 4 bases and J by 3 bases, with 6 bases between them. This CDR3 has 12 amino acids. CDR1 and CDR2 from the germline V gene are WSHSY and SAAADI.

This clone came up once. V and J are TRBV19 and TRBJ1-6; the D is unclear. The CDR3 is made up of 14 amino acids. CDR1 and CDR2 from the germline V gene are LNHDA and SQIVND (reference sequence). Trimming stripped 6 bases from V and 5 bases from J, with 11 bases between. Here the CDR3 DNA reads TGTGCCAGTAGGGGCCATGGGGATAATTCACCCCTCCACTTT. This gives the protein CASRGHGDNSPLHF.

The chain couples TRBV20-1 to TRBJ1-1, with no clear D. Trimming removed 6 bases from V and 3 bases from J, with 8 bases in between. The CDR3 length is 11 residues. Germline V lookup: CDR1 DFQATT, CDR2 SNEGSKA (reference sequence). CDR3 DNA sequence: TGCAGTGCGGTGGAGTACACTGAAGCTTTCTTT. Amino acid sequence: CSAVEYTEAFF.

Note on this clone: Sequence at one end of the junction differs from germline and may be a read error. V and J are TRBV19 and TRBJ2-3; unclear D gene. The CDR3 spans 9 residues. The germline CDR1 and CDR2 sequences are LNHDA and SQIVND (reference sequence). The CDR3 bases are TGTGCCAGTACCACACACAACCAATTT. As protein: CASTTHNQF.

The chain employs TRBV7-3 and TRBJ2-5; D perhaps matches TRBD1 (6 bases). With 1 base removed from V and 5 bases from J, the gap between germline ends came to 23 bases. Per germline, CDR1 SGHTA and CDR2 FQGTGA. This CDR3 has 18 amino acids. CDR3 sequence: CASSLIWDTVSFGETQYF. DNA of the CDR3: TGTGCCAGCAGCTTAATCTGGGACACCGTGAGCTTCGGGGAGACCCAGTACTTC.

CDR3 amino acids: CASSESIEGGSPLHF. CDR3 bases: TGTGCCAGCAGTGAGTCCATAGAGGGTGGTTCACCCCTCCACTTT. This rearrangement joins TRBV6-4 to TRBJ1-6; no reliable D call. Germline V gene sequence: CDR1 MRHNA, CDR2 SNTAGT. The V gene lost 3 bases and the J gene lost 9 bases, with 15 bases spanning the gap. The CDR3 contains 15 residues.

The rearrangement links TRBV13 to TRBJ2-1; unclear D gene. The V and J ends lost 6 bases and 2 bases respectively, with 8 bases between them. This CDR3 is 13 amino acids long. Germline-derived CDR1 and CDR2 are PRHDT and FYEKMQ (reference sequence). The CDR3 DNA reads TGTGCCAGCAGGGCAGCAGCCTACAATGAGCAGTTCTTC. Protein: CASRAAAYNEQFF.

The chain employs TRBV4-1 and TRBJ2-3, with TRBD2 identical over 7 bases. V trimming: 0 bases; J trimming: 4 bases; junction bases outside the gene matches: 7. Germline CDR1 and CDR2: MGHRA and YSYEKL. The CDR3 runs to 16 residues. CDR3 nucleotide sequence: TGCGCCAGCAGCCAAGATCCCGGGAGGAACGCAGATACGCAGTATTTT. As protein: CASSQDPGRNADTQYF.

The J gene is TRBJ2-5, the V gene TRBV27; the D gene is possibly TRBD2 (7 bases). V was pared by 5 bases and J by 7 bases, with 17 bases between. The CDR3 has 14 amino acids. Looked up from germline, CDR1 is MNHEY and CDR2 is SMNVEV (reference sequence). CDR3 in amino acids: CASSVTGGQVTQYF. The CDR3 nucleotides are TGTGCCAGCAGTGTTACGGGGGGCCAGGTGACCCAGTACTTC.

The chain is built from TRBV5-1 and TRBJ1-4; 8 positions agree with TRBD1. The CDR3 is 15 residues long. V lost 4 bases to trimming and J lost 3 bases; unmatched junction nucleotides: 5. Germline assignment: CDR1 SGHRS and CDR2 YFSETQ. The DNA of the CDR3 is TGCGCCAGCAGCGCCTGGACAGGGCCTAATGAAAAACTGTTTTTT. Encoded protein: CASSAWTGPNEKLFF.

This clone appeared a few times. The V and J genes are TRBV5-5 and TRBJ2-7, with 9 bases matching TRBD1. V shed 4 bases, J shed 3 bases, and the junction held 8 bases outside the gene matches. Looked up from germline, CDR1 is SGHKS and CDR2 is YYEKEE (reference sequence). CDR3 size: 15 residues. The CDR3 reads CASSNDRGEDYEQYF. The DNA of the CDR3 is TGTGCCAGCAGCAACGACAGGGGGGAGGACTACGAGCAGTACTTC.

V usage is TRBV7-8 and J usage is TRBJ2-7; 8 bases are shared with TRBD1. CDR1 and CDR2 (germline): SGHVS, FQNEAQ. Losses at the gene ends were 5 bases for V and 0 bases for J; bases not matched to a gene: 9. The CDR3 covers 16 residues. The CDR3 protein is CASSPGGFGDSYEQYF. The CDR3 region has the DNA TGTGCCAGCAGCCCAGGGGGCTTCGGCGACTCCTACGAGCAGTACTTC. The whole variable domain, remainder taken from reference TRBV7-8 and TRBJ2-7, is GAGVSQSPRYKVAKRGQDVALRCDPISGHVSLFWYQQALGQGPEFLTYFQNEAQLDKSGLPSDRFFAERPEGSVSTLKIQRTQQEDSAVYLCASSPGGFGDSYEQYFGPGTRLTVT.

This sequence joins TRBV4-1 and TRBJ2-7, with D possibly TRBD2 on 6 matching bases. V lost 0 bases and J lost 2, with 14 bases in between. Germline V gives CDR1 MGHRA, CDR2 YSYEKL. The CDR3 runs to 16 residues. The CDR3, as DNA: TGCGCCAGCAGCCAAGACCCCACAGGAGGGACCTACGAGCAGTACTTC. Translated: CASSQDPTGGTYEQYF.

The CDR3 DNA follows: TGTGCCAGCAGCTTAAGGCAGAGCTCCTACAATGAGCAGTTCTTC. Translated, it gives CASSLRQSSYNEQFF. This sequence joins TRBV7-3 and TRBJ2-1; D is ambiguous. Trimming cost V 1 base and J 0 bases, with 7 bases left between them. In germline, CDR1 is SGHTA, CDR2 FQGTGA. CDR3 size: 15 residues.

The chain couples TRBV5-1 to TRBJ2-7; D is perhaps TRBD2 (6 bases). Germline CDR1 SGHRS, CDR2 YFSETQ. The length of the CDR3 is 16 residues. The V end was cut by 0 bases, the J end by 2 bases, with 15 bases between. The CDR3 region has the DNA TGCGCCAGCAGCTTGGACCCGGGACTGGGGACCTACGAGCAGTACTTC. Protein product: CASSLDPGLGTYEQYF.

Only one count was recorded for this clone. The gene calls are TRBV10-2 and TRBJ1-1; D unresolved. CDR3 size: 13 residues. CDR1 and CDR2 from the germline V gene are WSHSY and SAAADI. The V gene lost 6 bases and the J gene lost 0 bases, with 8 bases spanning the gap. The CDR3 coding sequence is TGCGCCAGCAGAGAGGTCCTGAACACTGAAGCTTTCTTT. Protein product: CASREVLNTEAFF.

The gene calls are TRBV6-5 and TRBJ2-7, with a possible D match to TRBD2 (5 bases). Trimming removed 0 bases at V and 4 bases at J, with 16 bases between. The CDR3 is 16 amino acids. The V gene's germline CDR1 is MNHEY and CDR2 SVGAGI. The CDR3 bases are TGTGCCAGCAGTTACTCTCCCGGGGTCAGTTTGTACGAGCAGTACTTC. Its protein product is CASSYSPGVSLYEQYF.

The chain carries TRBV11-2 and TRBJ2-1; maybe TRBD2 (6 bases). Germline V gene lookup returns CDR1 SGHAT and CDR2 FQNNGV. V lost 4 bases to trimming and J lost 7 bases, with 17 bases between them. This CDR3 contains 15 residues. The CDR3 region is CASSSMGLGLNEQFF. The CDR3 DNA reads as TGTGCCAGCAGCTCCATGGGACTGGGATTGAATGAGCAGTTCTTC.

The V call is TRBV11-2, the J call TRBJ2-5, with a tentative D call TRBD2 (5 bases). Germline lookup yields CDR1 SGHAT and CDR2 FQNNGV. This CDR3 is built from 15 residues. V was shortened by 2 bases and J by 2 bases, with 12 bases between the two germline ends. The CDR3 sequence: CASSLLSGLQETQYF. CDR3 coding DNA: TGTGCCAGCAGCTTACTGTCGGGGTTACAAGAGACCCAGTACTTC.

This chain links TRBV28 with TRBJ2-3; perhaps TRBD2 as D (5 bases). Germline V lookup: CDR1 MDHEN, CDR2 SYDVKM. Trimming cost V 6 bases and J 2 bases, with 12 bases left between them. The CDR3 is made up of 14 amino acids. The CDR3 is CASRLVLATDTQYF. The DNA for the CDR3 is TGTGCCAGCAGACTAGTCTTGGCCACAGATACGCAGTATTTT.

The chain employs TRBV30 and TRBJ1-2; possibly TRBD1 for D (5 bases). The V end lost 0 bases, the J end lost 5 bases, and 13 bases lay between the germline ends. Looked up from germline, CDR1 is GTSNPN and CDR2 is SVGIG (reference sequence). This CDR3 comprises 14 residues. CDR3 in DNA: TGTGCCTGGAGTGTACCCTTGGGGCATTATGGCTACACCTTC. It specifies CAWSVPLGHYGYTF.

The CDR3 is CASSYPSGHEQYF. CDR3 nucleotides: TGTGCCAGCAGTTACCCATCAGGGCACGAGCAGTACTTC. This chain joins TRBV6-5 and TRBJ2-7; D may be TRBD1 (5 bases). Germline loops: CDR1 MNHEY, CDR2 SVGAGI. CDR3 size: 13 residues. The V gene lost 2 bases and the J gene lost 5 bases, with 10 bases spanning the gap.

The chain links TRBV6-5 to TRBJ1-5; D gene uncertain. The CDR3 has 12 amino acids. The V gene lost 5 bases and the J gene lost 5 bases, with 7 bases spanning the gap. Germline values: CDR1 MNHEY, CDR2 SVGAGI. The CDR3 is CASSPHYQPQHF. The CDR3, as DNA: TGTGCCAGCAGTCCCCATTATCAGCCCCAGCATTTT.